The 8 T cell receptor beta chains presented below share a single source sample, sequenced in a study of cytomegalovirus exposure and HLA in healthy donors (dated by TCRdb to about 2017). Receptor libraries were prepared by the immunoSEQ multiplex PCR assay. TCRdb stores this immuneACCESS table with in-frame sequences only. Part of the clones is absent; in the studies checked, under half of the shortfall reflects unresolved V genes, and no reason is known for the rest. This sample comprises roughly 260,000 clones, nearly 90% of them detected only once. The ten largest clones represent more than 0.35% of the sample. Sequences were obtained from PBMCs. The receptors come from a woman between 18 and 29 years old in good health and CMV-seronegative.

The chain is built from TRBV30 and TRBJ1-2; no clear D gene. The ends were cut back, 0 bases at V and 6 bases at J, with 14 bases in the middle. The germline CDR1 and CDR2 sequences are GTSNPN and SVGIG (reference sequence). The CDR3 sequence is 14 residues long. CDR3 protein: CAWSVRVPADGYTF. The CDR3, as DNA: TGTGCCTGGAGTGTACGGGTGCCGGCGGATGGCTACACCTTC.

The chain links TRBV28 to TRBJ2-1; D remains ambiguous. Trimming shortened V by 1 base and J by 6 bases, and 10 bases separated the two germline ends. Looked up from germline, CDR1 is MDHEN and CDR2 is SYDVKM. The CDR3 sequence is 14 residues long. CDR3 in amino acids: CASSLSAEFNEQFF. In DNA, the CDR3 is TGTGCCAGCAGTTTATCCGCGGAATTCAATGAGCAGTTCTTC. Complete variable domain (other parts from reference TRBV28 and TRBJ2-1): DVKVTQSSRYLVKRTGEKVFLECVQDMDHENMFWYRQDPGLGLRLIYFSYDVKMKEKGDIPEGYSVSREKKERFSLILESASTNQTSMYLCASSLSAEFNEQFFGPGTRLTVL.

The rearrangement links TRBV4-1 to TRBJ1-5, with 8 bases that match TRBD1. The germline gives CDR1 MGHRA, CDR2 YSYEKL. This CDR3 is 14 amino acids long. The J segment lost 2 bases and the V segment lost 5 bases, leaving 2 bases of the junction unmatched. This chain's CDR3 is CASSATGGNQPQHF. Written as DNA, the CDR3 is TGCGCCAGCAGCGCGACAGGGGGCAATCAGCCCCAGCATTTT.

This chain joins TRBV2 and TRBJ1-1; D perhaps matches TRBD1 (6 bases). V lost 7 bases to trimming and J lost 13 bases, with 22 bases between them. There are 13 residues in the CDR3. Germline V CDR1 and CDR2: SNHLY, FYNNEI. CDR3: CASTDGTGRFGFF. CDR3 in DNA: TGTGCCAGCACTGACGGAACAGGGAGATTCGGTTTCTTT.

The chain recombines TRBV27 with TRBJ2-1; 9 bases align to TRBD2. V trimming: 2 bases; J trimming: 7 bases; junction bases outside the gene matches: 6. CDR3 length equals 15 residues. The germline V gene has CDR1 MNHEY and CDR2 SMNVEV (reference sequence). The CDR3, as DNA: TGTGCCAGCAGTTTAGGCCTAGCGGGGACAAATGAGCAGTTCTTC. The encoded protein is CASSLGLAGTNEQFF.

DNA for the CDR3: TGTGCCAGCAGCAAAAGGTGGCGGGCCGCTAACTATGGCTACACCTTC. It encodes CASSKRWRAANYGYTF. The rearrangement joins TRBV28 to TRBJ1-2; D gene uncertain. The germline V and J ends were trimmed by 6 bases and 0 bases, with 17 bases remaining between them. The CDR3 consists of 16 residues. Germline V gene data show CDR1 as MDHEN and CDR2 as SYDVKM.

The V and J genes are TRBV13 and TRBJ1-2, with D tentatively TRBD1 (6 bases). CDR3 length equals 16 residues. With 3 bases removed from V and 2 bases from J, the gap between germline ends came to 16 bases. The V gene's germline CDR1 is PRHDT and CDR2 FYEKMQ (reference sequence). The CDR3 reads CASSFRDTPENYGYTF. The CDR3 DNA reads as TGTGCCAGCAGCTTCCGGGACACGCCGGAAAACTATGGCTACACCTTC.

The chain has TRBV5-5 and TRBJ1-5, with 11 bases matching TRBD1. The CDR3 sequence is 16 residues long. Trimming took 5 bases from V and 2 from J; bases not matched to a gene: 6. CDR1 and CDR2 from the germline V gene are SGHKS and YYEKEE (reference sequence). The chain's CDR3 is CASSYRGQGGNQPQHF. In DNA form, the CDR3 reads TGTGCCAGCAGTTACAGGGGACAGGGGGGCAATCAGCCCCAGCATTTT. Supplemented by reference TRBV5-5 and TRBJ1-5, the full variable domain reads DAGVTQSPTHLIKTRGQQVTLRCSPISGHKSVSWYQQVLGQGPQFIFQYYEKEERGRGNFPDRFSARQFPNYSSELNVNALLLGDSALYLCASSYRGQGGNQPQHFGDGTRLSIL.